The rows below give T cell receptor beta chains drawn from one sample of a study of long-term antiretroviral therapy in people with HIV. This table comes from immunoSEQ multiplex PCR, and its TCRdb copy is limited to in-frame clones, with some not included. The sample has over 30,000 clones; almost 97% are singletons. The sample consisted of unsorted PBMCs, taken 6.9 years after starting antiretroviral therapy. These receptors were collected from a young man with HIV. Both conserved end residues are part of each CDR3. D genes are given only for firm matches. A clone size is listed for some rows: how often the clone was seen (once, few, many), or a class if it is expanded.

V,length,D,size,J,CDR3,DNA
TRBV27,13,-,-,TRBJ1-2,CASRNRGLGGYTF,TGTGCCAGCAGAAATAGGGGCTTGGGAGGCTACACCTTC
TRBV6-1,15,TRBD1,-,TRBJ1-1,CASKGQGALNTEAFF,TGTGCCAGCAAGGGACAGGGGGCATTGAACACTGAAGCTTTCTTT
TRBV7-9,15,-,-,TRBJ2-3,CASSWDPLGPDTQYF,TGTGCCAGCAGTTGGGACCCCCTAGGTCCAGATACGCAGTATTTT
TRBV7-9,18,TRBD1,-,TRBJ1-3,CASSLGLWTGGVENTIYF,TGTGCCAGCAGCTTAGGACTTTGGACAGGGGGCGTGGAAAACACCATATATTTT
TRBV19,13,-,-,TRBJ1-1,CASKRDFYTEAFF,TGTGCCAGTAAACGGGATTTCTACACTGAAGCTTTCTTT
TRBV7-9,18,TRBD1,-,TRBJ2-7,CASSFSNAPGQTPYEQYF,TGTGCCAGCAGCTTCTCAAACGCCCCGGGACAGACTCCCTACGAGCAGTACTTC
TRBV7-9,15,TRBD2,-,TRBJ2-7,CASSKGLAGVFVQYF,TGTGCCAGCAGCAAGGGACTAGCGGGGGTTTTTGTGCAGTACTTC
TRBV30,12,-,-,TRBJ1-1,CAWLPWNTEAFF,TGTGCCTGGTTACCCTGGAACACTGAAGCTTTCTTT
TRBV21-1,17,-,-,TRBJ2-3,CASSIPRGTGSTDTQYF,TGTGCCAGCAGCATTCCCCGAGGGACAGGGTCGACAGATACGCAGTATTTT
TRBV29-1,11,-,-,TRBJ1-2,CSGTAASGYTF,TGCAGCGGGACAGCGGCTTCTGGCTACACCTTC
TRBV19,19,-,once,TRBJ1-2,CASSRPPGPSPSHVYGYTF,TGTGCCAGTAGTCGGCCCCCCGGCCCCAGCCCTTCTCACGTCTATGGCTACACCTTC
TRBV12-5,19,TRBD2,-,TRBJ2-2,CASGLVLGSTSGSGGELFF,TGTGCTAGTGGTTTGGTACTGGGATCGACTAGCGGGAGCGGAGGGGAGCTGTTTTTT
TRBV7-9,13,-,-,TRBJ2-1,CASSLAGVGEQFF,TGTGCCAGCAGCTTAGCTGGCGTCGGTGAGCAGTTCTTC
TRBV6-1,15,TRBD1,-,TRBJ2-2,CASSTTGFSTGELFF,TGTGCCAGCAGTACGACAGGGTTCAGCACCGGGGAGCTGTTTTTT
TRBV13,13,-,-,TRBJ1-2,CASSISGTNGYTF,TGTGCCAGCAGCATCTCCGGGACAAATGGCTACACCTTC
TRBV15,15,TRBD1,-,TRBJ1-2,CATSGGGDSNYGYTF,TGTGCCACCAGCGGAGGGGGGGACAGTAACTATGGCTACACCTTC
TRBV30,15,-,-,TRBJ1-3,CAWSVAALAGNTIYF,TGTGCCTGGAGTGTGGCAGCTCTTGCTGGGAACACCATATATTTT
TRBV19,14,-,-,TRBJ2-5,CASSPDSSQETQYF,TGTGCCAGTAGCCCGGACTCGTCCCAAGAGACCCAGTACTTC